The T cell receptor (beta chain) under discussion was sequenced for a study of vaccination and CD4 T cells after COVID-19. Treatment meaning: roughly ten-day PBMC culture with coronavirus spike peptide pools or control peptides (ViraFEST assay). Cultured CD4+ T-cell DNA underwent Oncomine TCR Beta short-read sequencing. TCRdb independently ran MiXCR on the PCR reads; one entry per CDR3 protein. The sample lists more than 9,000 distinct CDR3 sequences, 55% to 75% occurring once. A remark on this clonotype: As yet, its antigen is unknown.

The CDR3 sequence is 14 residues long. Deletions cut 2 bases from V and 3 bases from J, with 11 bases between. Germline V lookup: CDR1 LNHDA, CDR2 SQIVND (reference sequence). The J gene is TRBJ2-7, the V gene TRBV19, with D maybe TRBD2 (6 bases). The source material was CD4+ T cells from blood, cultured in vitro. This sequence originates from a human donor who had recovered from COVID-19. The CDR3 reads CASSIFGGDYEQYF. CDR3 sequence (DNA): TGTGCCAGTAGTATATTCGGGGGAGACTACGAGCAGTACTTC. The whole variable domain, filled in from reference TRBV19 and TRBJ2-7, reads DGGITQSPKYLFRKEGQNVTLSCEQNLNHDAMYWYRQDPGQGLRLIYYSQIVNDFQKGDIAEGYSVSREKKESFPLTVTSAQKNPTAFYLCASSIFGGDYEQYFGPGTRLTVT.